What follows describes a single T cell receptor (beta chain). This record belongs to a study of blood T cell repertoires in COVID-19. Across the whole study: The United States, Italy and Spain supplied acute and convalescent COVID-19 samples. Nucleic acid was either cDNA or gDNA, and it came from T cells, B-cell-depleted T cells, or PBMCs.

Data came from immunoSEQ multiplex PCR; TCRdb stores just in-frame clones and leaves some out. The profile shows 270,000 or so clones, roughly 89% of them singletons. The V and J ends lost 4 bases and 1 base respectively, with 14 bases between them. CDR3 length equals 15 residues. In germline, CDR1 is SGHRS, CDR2 YFSETQ. The sequenced material came from peripheral blood. The receptor was isolated from a man aged 35 to 55 with acute or convalescent COVID-19. The chain combines TRBV5-1 with TRBJ2-5, with D perhaps TRBD2 (5 bases). For the CDR3, the DNA is TGCGCCAGCAGCAACGGGGTTACAGCCCAAGAGACCCAGTACTTC. Its translation is CASSNGVTAQETQYF.